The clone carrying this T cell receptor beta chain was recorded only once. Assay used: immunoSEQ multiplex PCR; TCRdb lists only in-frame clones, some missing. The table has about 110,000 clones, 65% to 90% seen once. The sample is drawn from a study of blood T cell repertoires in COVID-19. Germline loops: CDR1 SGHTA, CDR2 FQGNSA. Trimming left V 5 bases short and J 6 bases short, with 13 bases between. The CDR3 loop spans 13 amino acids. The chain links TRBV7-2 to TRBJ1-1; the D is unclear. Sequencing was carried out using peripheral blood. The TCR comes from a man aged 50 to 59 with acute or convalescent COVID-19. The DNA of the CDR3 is TGTGCCAGCAGCCCGCCTCGAGGGTCTGAAGCTTTCTTT. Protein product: CASSPPRGSEAFF.